This is a list of T cell receptor beta chains from one sample in a study of OX40 agonist ivuxolimab in advanced cancers. Some clones are missing from TCRdb's copy, which holds only in-frame ones; the method was immunoSEQ multiplex PCR. The data show under 55,000 clones, roughly 88% seen once. Specimen: CD4+ or CD8+ T cells sorted from blood, collected in a trial of the OX40 agonist ivuxolimab. Receptors originate from an adult with an advanced solid tumor such as melanoma, head and neck, liver or kidney cancer. Both conserved end residues are part of each CDR3. The D gene is left open where the match is weak. Size values are once, few and many counts, or a class for expanded clones, and some rows have none.

v_gene,abundance,j_gene,d_gene,CDR3nt,CDR3aa
TRBV7-3,once,TRBJ2-5,NA,TGTGCCAGCAGCTTGGAGGGGACGGCCCAAGAGACCCAGTACTTC,CASSLEGTAQETQYF
TRBV2,NA,TRBJ2-3,NA,TGTGCCAGCAGTCGGGACTCCCTGGGGACAGATACGCAGTATTTT,CASSRDSLGTDTQYF
TRBV2,NA,TRBJ1-1,NA,TGTGCCAGCAGTGAAGCCGAGGTCATGAACACTGAAGCTTTCTTT,CASSEAEVMNTEAFF
TRBV11-3,NA,TRBJ1-1,NA,TGTGCCAGCAGCTTAGCACAGAACACTGAAGCTTTCTTT,CASSLAQNTEAFF
TRBV7-9,NA,TRBJ1-2,NA,TGTGCCAGCAGCCCAAACAGAGCGAACTATGGCTACACCTTC,CASSPNRANYGYTF
TRBV6-1,once,TRBJ1-2,TRBD1,TGTGCCAGCAGTGAAGCGGGGGCGGGACAGGGGGATGGCTACACCTTC,CASSEAGAGQGDGYTF
TRBV7-3,NA,TRBJ2-2,TRBD2,TGTGCCAGCAGCTCCGATAGCGGGGGGACGAACACCGGGGAGCTGTTTTTT,CASSSDSGGTNTGELFF
TRBV14,NA,TRBJ2-7,NA,TGTGCCAGCAGCCAAGGGACCAACCCCTCCTACGAGCAGTACTTC,CASSQGTNPSYEQYF
TRBV7-3,few,TRBJ2-1,NA,TGTGCCAGCAGCTTAAACCCCTGGGAGCAGTTCTTC,CASSLNPWEQFF
TRBV4-1,NA,TRBJ2-5,TRBD1,TGCGCCAGCAGCCACCAGGGACAGGGACACGCGACCCAGTACTTC,CASSHQGQGHATQYF
TRBV21-1,once,TRBJ2-1,NA,TGTGCCAGCAGCATAGGGGGGGCCCCAAGGAGGCCCGGACCGGATGAGCAGTTCTTC,CASSIGGAPRRPGPDEQFF
TRBV7-2,NA,TRBJ2-3,NA,TGTGCCAGCAGCTTCGGGTCTAGCACAGATACGCAGTATTTT,CASSFGSSTDTQYF
TRBV5-1,NA,TRBJ1-4,NA,TGCGCCAGCAGCCCCGGGGCCCTGTACCCTAATGAAAAACTGTTTTTT,CASSPGALYPNEKLFF
TRBV27,NA,TRBJ2-4,NA,TGTGCCAGCAGTTTATCAAAACAGGGAGGAAACATTCAGTACTTC,CASSLSKQGGNIQYF
TRBV4-2,few,TRBJ1-1,NA,TGTGCCAGCAGCTCTGGACAGTTCGGGACTGAAGCTTTCTTT,CASSSGQFGTEAFF
TRBV2,NA,TRBJ2-6,NA,TGTGCCAGCATGGGGGCAGGAAATGGGGCCAACGTCCTGACTTTC,CASMGAGNGANVLTF
TRBV7-8,NA,TRBJ1-2,NA,TGTGCCAGCAGCTTAGCGGCTCTTGCCGAGGACTATGGCTACACCTTC,CASSLAALAEDYGYTF
TRBV28,once,TRBJ1-4,NA,TGTGCCAGCAGGTCTGGCGGGAGGGAAAAACTGTTTTTT,CASRSGGREKLFF
TRBV12-5,NA,TRBJ1-2,NA,TGTGCTAGTGCCCCGGGAAGGAGTAACTATGGCTACACCTTC,CASAPGRSNYGYTF
TRBV27,NA,TRBJ2-3,NA,TGTGCCAGCAGTCCAATTAGAAGCGGGACGCAGTATTTT,CASSPIRSGTQYF
TRBV6-4,few,TRBJ1-1,TRBD1,TGTGCCAGCAGCGGAAACAGGGGGGGCATGGACACTGAAGCTTTCTTT,CASSGNRGGMDTEAFF
TRBV21-1,NA,TRBJ2-4,NA,TGTGCCAGCCCCCTCGGGACAGGGGAGGGCAAAAACATTCAGTACTTC,CASPLGTGEGKNIQYF
TRBV19,NA,TRBJ2-7,TRBD1,TGTGCCAGTAGGGACAGGGGCTCCTACGAGCAGTACTTC,CASRDRGSYEQYF
TRBV28,NA,TRBJ2-1,TRBD2,TGTGCCTGGACTAGCGGGAGGGCAGCCTACAATGAGCAGTTCTTC,CAWTSGRAAYNEQFF
TRBV21-1,NA,TRBJ2-2,NA,TGTGCCAGCAGCTTACTCACTGGGAGAGGGGCCGAGAGGACCGGGGAGCTGTTTTTT,CASSLLTGRGAERTGELFF
TRBV5-4,NA,TRBJ2-3,NA,TGTGCCAGCAGCTTGGCGCTAGATACGGCCGATACGCAGTATTTT,CASSLALDTADTQYF
TRBV7-6,NA,TRBJ2-3,NA,TGTGCCAGCAGCCCTTTCTCGGTCGATACGCAGTATTTT,CASSPFSVDTQYF
TRBV5-1,NA,TRBJ1-3,NA,TGCGCCAGCAACGACGGCTTCTCTGGAAACACCATATATTTT,CASNDGFSGNTIYF
TRBV4-3,once,TRBJ2-1,TRBD2,TGCGCCAGCAGCCCACTAGCGGGCGACTACAATGAGCAGTTCTTC,CASSPLAGDYNEQFF
TRBV5-4,NA,TRBJ2-7,NA,TGTGCCAGCAGCTCTAGCCGGGGCTACGAGCAGTACTTC,CASSSSRGYEQYF
TRBV19,NA,TRBJ2-1,TRBD2,TGTGCCACTCGAATAGCGGGATCATACAATGAGCAGTTCTTC,CATRIAGSYNEQFF
TRBV28,NA,TRBJ2-3,TRBD1,TGTGCCATCGCAACAGTACAAACGTCCGGACAGGGGGCACGGAATACGCAGTATTTT,CAIATVQTSGQGARNTQYF
TRBV4-1,NA,TRBJ2-4,NA,TGCGCCAGCAGCACATTACACAGGGCTCTCGACAAAAACATTCAGTACTTC,CASSTLHRALDKNIQYF
TRBV28,NA,TRBJ2-1,TRBD2,TGTGCCAGCAGCCTATTCCCCCCACCCCCACCTAGCGGGTGGGACAATGAGCAGTTCTTC,CASSLFPPPPPSGWDNEQFF
TRBV2,NA,TRBJ1-5,NA,TGTGCCAGCAATATGGCCAAAGGTCAGCCCCAGCATTTT,CASNMAKGQPQHF